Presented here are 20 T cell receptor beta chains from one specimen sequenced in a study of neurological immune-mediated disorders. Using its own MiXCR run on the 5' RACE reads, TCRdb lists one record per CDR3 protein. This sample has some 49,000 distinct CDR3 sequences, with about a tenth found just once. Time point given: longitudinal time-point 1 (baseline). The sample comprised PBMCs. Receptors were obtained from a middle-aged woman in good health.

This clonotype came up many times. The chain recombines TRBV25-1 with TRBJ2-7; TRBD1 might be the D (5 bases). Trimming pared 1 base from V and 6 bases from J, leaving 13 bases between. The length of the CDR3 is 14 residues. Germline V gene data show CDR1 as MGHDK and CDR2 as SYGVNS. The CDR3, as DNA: TGTGCCAGCAGTGAATCCTCCGACAGTAGCGAGCAGTACTTC. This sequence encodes CASSESSDSSEQYF.

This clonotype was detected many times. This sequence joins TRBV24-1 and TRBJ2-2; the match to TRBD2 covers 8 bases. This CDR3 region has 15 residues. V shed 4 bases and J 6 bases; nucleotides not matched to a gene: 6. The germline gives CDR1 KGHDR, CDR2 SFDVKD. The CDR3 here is CATSDPGGASGELFF. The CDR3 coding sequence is TGTGCCACCAGTGACCCGGGGGGGGCGTCCGGGGAGCTGTTTTTT.

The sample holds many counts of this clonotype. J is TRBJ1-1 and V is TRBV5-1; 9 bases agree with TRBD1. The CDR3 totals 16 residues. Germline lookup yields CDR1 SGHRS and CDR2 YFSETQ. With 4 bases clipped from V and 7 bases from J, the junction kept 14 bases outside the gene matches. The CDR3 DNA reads TGCGCCAGCAGCCCAGGGACAGGGTACGAATTAAGTGAAGCTTTCTTT. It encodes CASSPGTGYELSEAFF.

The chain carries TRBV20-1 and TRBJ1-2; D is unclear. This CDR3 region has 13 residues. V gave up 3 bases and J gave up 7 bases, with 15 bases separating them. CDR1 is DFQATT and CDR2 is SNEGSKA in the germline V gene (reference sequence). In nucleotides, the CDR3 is TGCAGTGCTAGGGTTTCGGGAGTAGGTGGCTACACCTTC. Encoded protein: CSARVSGVGGYTF.

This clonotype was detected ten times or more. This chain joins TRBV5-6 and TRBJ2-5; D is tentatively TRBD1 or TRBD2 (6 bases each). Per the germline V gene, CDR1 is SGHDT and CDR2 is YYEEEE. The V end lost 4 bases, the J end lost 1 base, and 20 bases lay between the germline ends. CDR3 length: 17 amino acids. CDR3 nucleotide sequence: TGTGCCAGCAGCGTCTTAGGGGGGTGGATAGGCCAAGAGACCCAGTACTTC. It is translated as CASSVLGGWIGQETQYF.

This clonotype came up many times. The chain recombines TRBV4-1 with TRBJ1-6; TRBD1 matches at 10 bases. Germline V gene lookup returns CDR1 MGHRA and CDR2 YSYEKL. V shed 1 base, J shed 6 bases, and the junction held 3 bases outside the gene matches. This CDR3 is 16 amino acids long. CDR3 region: CASSQARTGGNSPLHF. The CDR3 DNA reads TGCGCCAGCAGCCAAGCCCGGACAGGGGGTAATTCACCCCTCCACTTT.

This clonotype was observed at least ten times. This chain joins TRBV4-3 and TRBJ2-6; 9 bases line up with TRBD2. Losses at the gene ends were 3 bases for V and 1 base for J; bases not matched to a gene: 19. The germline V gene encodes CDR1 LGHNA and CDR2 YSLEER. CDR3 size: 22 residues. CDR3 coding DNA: TGCGCCAGCAGCCATCTGGTAGCGGGAGCCCCCCCGGCCCCGTCTGGGGCCAACGTCCTGACTTTC. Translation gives CASSHLVAGAPPAPSGANVLTF.

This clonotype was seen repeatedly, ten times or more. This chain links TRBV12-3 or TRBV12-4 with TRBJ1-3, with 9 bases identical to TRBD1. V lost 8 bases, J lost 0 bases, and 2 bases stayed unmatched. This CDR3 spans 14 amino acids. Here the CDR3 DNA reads TGTGCCAGCCAGACAGGGGGCTCTGGAAACACCATATATTTT. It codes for CASQTGGSGNTIYF.

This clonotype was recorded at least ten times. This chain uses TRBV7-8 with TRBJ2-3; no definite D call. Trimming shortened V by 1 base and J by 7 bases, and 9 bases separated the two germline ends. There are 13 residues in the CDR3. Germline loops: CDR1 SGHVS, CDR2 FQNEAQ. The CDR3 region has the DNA TGTGCCAGCAGCTTAGTTGGACGTAATACGCAGTATTTT. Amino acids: CASSLVGRNTQYF.

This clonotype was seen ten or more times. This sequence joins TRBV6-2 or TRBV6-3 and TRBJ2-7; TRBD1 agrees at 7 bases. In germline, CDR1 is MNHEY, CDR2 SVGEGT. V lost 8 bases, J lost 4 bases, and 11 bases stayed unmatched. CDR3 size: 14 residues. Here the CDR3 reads CASFGQEGGYEQYF. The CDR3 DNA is TGTGCCAGCTTCGGACAGGAAGGCGGGTACGAGCAGTACTTC.

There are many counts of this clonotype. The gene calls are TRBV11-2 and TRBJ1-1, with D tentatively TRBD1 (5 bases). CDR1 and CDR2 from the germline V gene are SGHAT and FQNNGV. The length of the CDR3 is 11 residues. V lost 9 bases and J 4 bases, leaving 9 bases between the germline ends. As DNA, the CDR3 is TGTGCCAGTACCAGGGTCACTGAAGCTTTCTTT. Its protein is CASTRVTEAFF.

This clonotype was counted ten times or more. The CDR3 DNA reads as TGTGCCAGCAGCCAAGAATTGCCGAGGGTTGAGGATTCACCCCTCCACTTT. It specifies CASSQELPRVEDSPLHF. The rearrangement links TRBV3-1 to TRBJ1-6; no definite D call. V was shortened by 0 bases and J by 8 bases, with 17 bases between the two germline ends. The CDR3 runs 17 residues. From germline, CDR1 is LGHDT and CDR2 YNNKEL (reference sequence).

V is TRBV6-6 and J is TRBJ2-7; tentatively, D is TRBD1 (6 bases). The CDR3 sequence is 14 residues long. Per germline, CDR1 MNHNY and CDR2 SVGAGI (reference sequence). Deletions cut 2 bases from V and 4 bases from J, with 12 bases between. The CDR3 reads CASSYRTEPYEQYF. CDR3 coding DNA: TGTGCCAGCAGTTACCGGACAGAGCCATACGAGCAGTACTTC.

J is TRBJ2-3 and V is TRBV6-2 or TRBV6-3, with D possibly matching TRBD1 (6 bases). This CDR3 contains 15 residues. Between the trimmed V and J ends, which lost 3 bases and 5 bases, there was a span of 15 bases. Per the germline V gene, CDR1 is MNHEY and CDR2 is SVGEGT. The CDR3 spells CASSYRGNEGDTQYF. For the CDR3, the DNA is TGTGCCAGCAGTTATAGGGGGAACGAAGGAGATACGCAGTATTTT.

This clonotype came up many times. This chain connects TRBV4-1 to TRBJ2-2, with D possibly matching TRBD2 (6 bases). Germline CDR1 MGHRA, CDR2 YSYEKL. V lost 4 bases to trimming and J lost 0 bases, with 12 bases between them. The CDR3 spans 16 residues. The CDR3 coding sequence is TGCGCCAGCAGCCCCCGTCCGGGGGCGAACACCGGGGAGCTGTTTTTT. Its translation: CASSPRPGANTGELFF.

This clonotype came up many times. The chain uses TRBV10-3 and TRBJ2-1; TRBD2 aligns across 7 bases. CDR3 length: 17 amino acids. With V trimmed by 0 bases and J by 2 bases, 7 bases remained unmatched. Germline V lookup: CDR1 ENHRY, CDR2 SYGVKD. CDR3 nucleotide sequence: TGTGCCATCAGTGAGTCGGCTCGACTAGCAGCCTACAATGAGCAGTTCTTC. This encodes CAISESARLAAYNEQFF.

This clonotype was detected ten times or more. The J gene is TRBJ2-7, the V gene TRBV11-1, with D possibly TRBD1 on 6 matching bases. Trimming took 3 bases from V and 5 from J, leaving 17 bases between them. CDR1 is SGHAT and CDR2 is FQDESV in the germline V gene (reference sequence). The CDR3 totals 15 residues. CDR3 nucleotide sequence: TGTGCCAGCAGCTTGCAAACAGGGACCAGAAACGAGCAGTACTTC. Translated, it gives CASSLQTGTRNEQYF.

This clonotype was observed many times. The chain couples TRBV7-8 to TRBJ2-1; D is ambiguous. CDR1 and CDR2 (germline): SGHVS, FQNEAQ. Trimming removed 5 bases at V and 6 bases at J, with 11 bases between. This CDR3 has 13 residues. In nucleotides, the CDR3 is TGTGCCAGCAGCCATACCAATATCAATGAGCAGTTCTTC. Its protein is CASSHTNINEQFF.

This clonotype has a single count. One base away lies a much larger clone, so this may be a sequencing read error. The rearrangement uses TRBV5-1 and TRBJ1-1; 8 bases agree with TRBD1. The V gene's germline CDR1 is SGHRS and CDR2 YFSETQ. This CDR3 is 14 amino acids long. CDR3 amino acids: CTSSQQGGDTEAFF. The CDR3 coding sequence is TGCACCAGCAGCCAACAGGGGGGGGACACTGAAGCTTTCTTT.

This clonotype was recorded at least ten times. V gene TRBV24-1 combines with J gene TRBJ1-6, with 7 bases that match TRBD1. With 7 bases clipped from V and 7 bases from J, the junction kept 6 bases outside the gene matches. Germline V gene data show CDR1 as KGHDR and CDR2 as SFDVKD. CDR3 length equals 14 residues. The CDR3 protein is CATSPAGGNSPLHF. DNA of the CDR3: TGTGCCACCAGCCCGGCAGGGGGGAATTCACCCCTCCACTTT.